The 19 T cell receptor beta chains below all came from one sample that was sequenced in a study of PD-L1 blockade in urothelial cancer. Measured with immunoSEQ multiplex PCR; TCRdb has only the in-frame clones, and not every one. The sample carries 50,000 or so clones, approximately 83% recorded once. Specified time point: peripheral blood 6 weeks after treatment start. This sample comprised PBMCs, obtained around atezolizumab (anti-PD-L1) treatment. These receptors all come from a man in his 60s with urothelial cancer.

This chain uses TRBV5-4 with TRBJ2-3; no reliable D call. This CDR3 region has 15 residues. Looked up from germline, CDR1 is SGHNT and CDR2 is YYREEE (reference sequence). V dropped 4 bases and J dropped 2 bases, with 14 bases sitting between them. CDR3 loop: CASSREDYITDTQYF. The CDR3 region has the DNA TGTGCCAGCAGCAGAGAGGATTATATCACAGATACGCAGTATTTT.

This clone has a single count. The chain combines TRBV5-4 with TRBJ2-1; D perhaps matches TRBD1 (6 bases). Germline V CDR1 and CDR2: SGHNT, YYREEE (reference sequence). CDR3 size: 14 residues. Trimming cost V 5 bases and J 7 bases, with 16 bases left between them. Here the CDR3 reads CASSKQGPSNEQFF. The CDR3 nucleotides are TGTGCCAGCAGTAAACAGGGCCCCTCGAATGAGCAGTTCTTC.

Remarks on this clone: An end of the junction differs from the germline gene, which may be a read error. The chain recombines TRBV7-2 with TRBJ2-7; 14 nucleotides match TRBD2. Germline assignment: CDR1 SGHTA and CDR2 FQGNSA. The CDR3 covers 16 residues. CDR3 bases: TGTGCCAGCAGCGTGGGGACTAGCGGGGGAGCCAGGATGTTCGACTTC. Translating gives CASSVGTSGGARMFDF.

The CDR3 nucleotides are TGTGCCAGTAGTTCACAGAACCAAGAGACCCAGTACTTC. Its translation is CASSSQNQETQYF. The chain joins TRBV18 to TRBJ2-5, with D hard to call. Trimming stripped 9 bases from V and 0 bases from J, with 11 bases between. Looked up from germline, CDR1 is KGHSH and CDR2 is LQKENI. CDR3 length equals 13 residues.

The V call is TRBV5-1, the J call TRBJ1-2; 8 bases match TRBD1. Germline CDR1 SGHRS, CDR2 YFSETQ. Trimming cost V 4 bases and J 4 bases; bases outside gene matches: 9. The CDR3 consists of 15 residues. The CDR3 DNA follows: TGCGCCAGCAGCAGGACGGCCGACAGGGGCTATGGCTACACCTTC. This codes for CASSRTADRGYGYTF. Full variable domain (missing parts from reference TRBV5-1 and TRBJ1-2): KAGVTQTPRYLIKTRGQQVTLSCSPISGHRSVSWYQQTPGQGLQFLFEYFSETQRNKGNFPGRFSGRQFSNSRSEMNVSTLELGDSALYLCASSRTADRGYGYTFGSGTRLTVV.

The chain employs TRBV5-1 and TRBJ1-1; 7 nucleotides align to TRBD1. The germline V gene encodes CDR1 SGHRS and CDR2 YFSETQ. This CDR3 spans 15 amino acids. Unmatched junction bases numbered 10, after V lost 4 bases and J lost 4 bases. As DNA, the CDR3 is TGCGCCAGCAGCAGGGGGCGCGACTCGGGCACTGAAGCTTTCTTT. This encodes CASSRGRDSGTEAFF.

This clone was counted once. V usage is TRBV7-8 and J usage is TRBJ1-2; possible D gene TRBD1, 5 bases. CDR3 length: 14 amino acids. Germline values: CDR1 SGHVS, CDR2 FQNEAQ. With 5 bases removed from V and 5 bases from J, the gap between germline ends came to 15 bases. Here the CDR3 reads CASSLVSTEYGYTF. The CDR3 DNA reads TGTGCCAGCAGCCTAGTATCGACAGAATATGGCTACACCTTC. Full variable domain (missing parts from reference TRBV7-8 and TRBJ1-2): GAGVSQSPRYKVAKRGQDVALRCDPISGHVSLFWYQQALGQGPEFLTYFQNEAQLDKSGLPSDRFFAERPEGSVSTLKIQRTQQEDSAVYLCASSLVSTEYGYTFGSGTRLTVV.

The rearrangement uses TRBV6-1 and TRBJ1-6, with D maybe TRBD1 (6 bases). The CDR3 has 14 amino acids. V was trimmed by 2 bases and J by 10 bases, leaving 12 bases between them. CDR1 is MNHNS and CDR2 is SASEGT in the germline V gene. CDR3 loop: CASSEITGSSPLHF. The CDR3 coding sequence is TGTGCCAGCAGTGAAATTACAGGGTCGTCACCCCTCCACTTT.

This chain connects TRBV5-6 to TRBJ1-4; unclear D gene. Germline V CDR1 and CDR2: SGHDT, YYEEEE. The CDR3 covers 12 residues. The germline V and J ends were trimmed by 2 bases and 6 bases, with 5 bases remaining between them. DNA for the CDR3: TGTGCCAGCAGCTTCGGAGATGAAAAACTGTTTTTT. It codes for CASSFGDEKLFF.

This clone came up once. CDR3 sequence reads: CASSQGRIAARHTQYF. The CDR3 nucleotides are TGTGCCAGCAGCCAAGGGCGAATAGCGGCTCGACATACGCAGTATTTT. V gene TRBV14 combines with J gene TRBJ2-3; D might be TRBD2 (6 bases). The V end lost 1 base, the J end lost 7 bases, and 18 bases lay between the germline ends. Germline lookup yields CDR1 SGHDN and CDR2 FVKESK. The CDR3 runs 16 residues.

Only a few counts were recorded for this clone. The genes are TRBV5-4 and TRBJ1-2; D unresolved. The CDR3 runs to 14 residues. Per germline, CDR1 SGHNT and CDR2 YYREEE (reference sequence). Trimming removed 2 bases at V and 4 bases at J, with 12 bases between. This CDR3 reads CASSLSGSLYGYTF. DNA of the CDR3: TGTGCCAGCAGCTTATCGGGGAGCCTCTATGGCTACACCTTC.

The chain employs TRBV28 and TRBJ2-7; TRBD1 matches at 8 bases. Germline trimming cut 1 base from V and 1 base from J; bases unmatched to any gene: 12. This CDR3 region has 18 residues. Germline CDR1 and CDR2: MDHEN and SYDVKM. The CDR3 nucleotides read TGTGCCAGCAGTTTATCCCTGGGACAGGCAAGGAGTTCCTACGAGCAGTACTTC. Its protein product is CASSLSLGQARSSYEQYF.

The chain joins TRBV4-2 to TRBJ2-7, with D possibly being TRBD2 (6 bases). V lost 4 bases, J lost 0 bases, and 13 bases lay in between. CDR1 LGHNA and CDR2 YNFKEQ come from the germline V gene. The CDR3 loop spans 15 amino acids. The chain's CDR3 is CASSPEGLSSYEQYF. Written as DNA, the CDR3 is TGTGCCAGCAGCCCCGAGGGACTTTCCTCCTACGAGCAGTACTTC.

The chain links TRBV2 to TRBJ2-1, with 7 bases lining up with TRBD1. Losses at the gene ends were 4 bases for V and 0 bases for J; bases not matched to a gene: 9. Per the germline V gene, CDR1 is SNHLY and CDR2 is FYNNEI. This CDR3 spans 17 amino acids. Here the CDR3 DNA reads TGTGCCAGCAGTGGCCCTAATCGACAGGGCTCCTACAATGAGCAGTTCTTC. Its protein is CASSGPNRQGSYNEQFF.

The chain couples TRBV18 to TRBJ1-5, with D tentatively TRBD1 (5 bases). Germline V CDR1 and CDR2: KGHSH, LQKENI. The CDR3 length is 15 residues. Trimming took off 0 bases at V and 2 bases at J, with 8 bases between the two ends. Here the CDR3 reads CASSPPGGGNQPQHF. CDR3 DNA sequence: TGTGCCAGCTCACCACCGGGGGGGGGCAATCAGCCCCAGCATTTT. Together with reference TRBV18 and TRBJ1-5, the CDR3 gives the full variable domain: NAGVMQNPRHLVRRRGQEARLRCSPMKGHSHVYWYRQLPEEGLKFMVYLQKENIIDESGMPKERFSAEFPKEGPSILRIQQVVRGDSAAYFCASSPPGGGNQPQHFGDGTRLSIL.

CDR3 coding DNA: TGTGCCAGCAGCTTAGCTAGGGGAAGGGTCAATAATTCACCCCTCCACTTT. As protein: CASSLARGRVNNSPLHF. The chain links TRBV7-8 to TRBJ1-6; D might be TRBD1 (5 bases). CDR1 is SGHVS and CDR2 is FQNEAQ in the germline V gene. Trimming removed 0 bases from V and 5 bases from J, with 14 bases in between. The CDR3 has 17 residues.

The rearrangement uses TRBV27 and TRBJ2-1, with a possible D match to TRBD1 (5 bases). This CDR3 has 14 amino acids. Germline V gene data show CDR1 as MNHEY and CDR2 as SMNVEV (reference sequence). Trimming stripped 4 bases from V and 5 bases from J, with 12 bases between. DNA of the CDR3: TGTGCCAGCAGTTCGGTAGGGGTCCACAATGAGCAGTTCTTC. Amino acids: CASSSVGVHNEQFF.

The V call is TRBV28, the J call TRBJ1-2; TRBD1 matches at 8 bases. The germline CDR1 and CDR2 sequences are MDHEN and SYDVKM. V lost 8 bases, J lost 3 bases, and 5 bases stayed unmatched. The CDR3 consists of 13 residues. The CDR3 DNA is TGTGCCAGCCGTTCACAGGGGGACTATGGCTACACCTTC. It translates to CASRSQGDYGYTF.

This clone turned up a few times. The chain joins TRBV5-6 to TRBJ2-6; 8 positions agree with TRBD2. Germline V gene data show CDR1 as SGHDT and CDR2 as YYEEEE. The CDR3 consists of 15 residues. The V gene end was trimmed by 4 bases and the J gene end by 3 bases; junction bases not matched to a gene: 3. The DNA for the CDR3 is TGTGCCAGCAGCCCGGGGGGGGGTGGGGCCAACGTCCTGACTTTC. This codes for CASSPGGGGANVLTF.